This entry describes one T cell receptor beta chain. Antigen specificity is unknown. TCRdb called the RT-PCR reads again in MiXCR, with one record for every CDR3 protein. The data contain hundreds of thousands of distinct CDR3 sequences, roughly 25% of them singletons. The data were taken from a study of response to subunit inactivated influenza vaccine. Study-level results: The authors suggested that few new T cells are recruited per seasonal influenza vaccination.

The V gene lost 5 bases and the J gene lost 3 bases, with 11 bases spanning the gap. The CDR3 covers 13 residues. The rearrangement uses TRBV12-3 or TRBV12-4 and TRBJ2-7, with D possibly TRBD1 on 6 matching bases. This receptor was obtained from a man over 45 who received an inactivated influenza vaccine. Sequencing was performed on CD4+ T cells sorted from PBMCs, taken around 5 days after vaccination. This chain's CDR3 is CASSAGAVYEQYF. The CDR3 DNA follows: TGTGCCAGCAGTGCAGGGGCGGTCTACGAGCAGTACTTC.